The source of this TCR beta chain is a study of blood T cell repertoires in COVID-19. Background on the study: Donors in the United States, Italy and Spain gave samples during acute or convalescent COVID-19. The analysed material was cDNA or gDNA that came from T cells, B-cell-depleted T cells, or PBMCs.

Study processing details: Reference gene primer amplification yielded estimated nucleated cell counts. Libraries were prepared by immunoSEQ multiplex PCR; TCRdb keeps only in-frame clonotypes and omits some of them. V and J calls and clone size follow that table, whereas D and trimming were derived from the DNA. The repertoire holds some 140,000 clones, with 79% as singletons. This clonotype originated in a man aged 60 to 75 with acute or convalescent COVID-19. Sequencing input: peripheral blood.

CDR3 DNA: TGCAGTGCTACTGACAGGGGAATAGGCAATGAGCAGTTCTTC. Residues: CSATDRGIGNEQFF. This chain uses TRBV20-1 with TRBJ2-1, with 8 bases lining up with TRBD1. In germline, CDR1 is DFQATT, CDR2 SNEGSKA (reference sequence). Trimming took 4 bases from V and 6 from J; bases not matched to a gene: 8. CDR3 length equals 14 residues.